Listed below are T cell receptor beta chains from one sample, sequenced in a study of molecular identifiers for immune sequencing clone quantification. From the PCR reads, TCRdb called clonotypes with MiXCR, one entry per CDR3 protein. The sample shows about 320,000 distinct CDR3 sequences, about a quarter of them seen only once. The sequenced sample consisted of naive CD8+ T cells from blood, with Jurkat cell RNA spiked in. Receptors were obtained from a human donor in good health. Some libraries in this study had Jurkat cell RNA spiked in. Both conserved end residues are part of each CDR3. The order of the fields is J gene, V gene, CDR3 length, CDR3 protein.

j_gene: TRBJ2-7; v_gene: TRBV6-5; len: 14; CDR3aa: CASSYTRTAYEQYF
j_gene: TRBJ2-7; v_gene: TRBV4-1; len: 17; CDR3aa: CASSQLGQGVVDYEQYF
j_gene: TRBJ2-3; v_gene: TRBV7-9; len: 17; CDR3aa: CASSPPLTSGGADTQYF
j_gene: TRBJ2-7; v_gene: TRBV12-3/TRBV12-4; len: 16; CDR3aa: CASSLALGGSTYEQYF
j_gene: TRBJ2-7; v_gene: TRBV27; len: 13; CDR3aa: CASSFGDTNEQYF
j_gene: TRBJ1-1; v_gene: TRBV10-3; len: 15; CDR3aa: CAISDGAGPNTEAFF
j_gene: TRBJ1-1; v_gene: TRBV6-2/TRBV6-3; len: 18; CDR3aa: CASIQRRDTLATNTEAFF
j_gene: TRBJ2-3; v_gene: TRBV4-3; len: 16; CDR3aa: CASSQDRAPATDTQYF
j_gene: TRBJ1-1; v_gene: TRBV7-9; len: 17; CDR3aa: CASSLNPSVPMNTEAFF
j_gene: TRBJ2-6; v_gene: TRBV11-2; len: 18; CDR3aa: CASSPWVVSDSGANVLTF
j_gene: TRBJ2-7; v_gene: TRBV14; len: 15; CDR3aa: CASSQVHGGLEEQSF
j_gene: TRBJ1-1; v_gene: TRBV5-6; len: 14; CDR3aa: CAGSLSGVNTEAFF
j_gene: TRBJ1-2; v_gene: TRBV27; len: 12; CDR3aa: CASSLPPFGYTF
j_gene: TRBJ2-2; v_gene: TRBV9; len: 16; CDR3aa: CASSVSGGPNTGELFF
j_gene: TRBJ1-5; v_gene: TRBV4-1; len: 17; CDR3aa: CASSQPDRGGRNQPQHF
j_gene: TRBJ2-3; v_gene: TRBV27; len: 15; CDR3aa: CASSFSGRAPDTQYF
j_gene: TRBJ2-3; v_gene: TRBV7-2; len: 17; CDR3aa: CASSLSLAGSSTDTQYF
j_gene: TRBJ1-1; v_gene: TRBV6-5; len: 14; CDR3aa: CASSSGTGNTEAFF
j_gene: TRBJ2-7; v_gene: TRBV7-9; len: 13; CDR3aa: CASSRAGSYEQYF
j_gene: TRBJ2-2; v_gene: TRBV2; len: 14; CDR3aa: CASSETGDAGELFF
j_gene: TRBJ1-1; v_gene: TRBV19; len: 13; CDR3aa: CASSYTVNTEAFF
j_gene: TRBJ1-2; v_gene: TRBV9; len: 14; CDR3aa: CASSVETTWHGYTF
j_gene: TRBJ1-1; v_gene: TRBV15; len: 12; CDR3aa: CAPSRGRGEAFF
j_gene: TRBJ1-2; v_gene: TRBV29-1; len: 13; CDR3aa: CSVAGLTNYGYTF
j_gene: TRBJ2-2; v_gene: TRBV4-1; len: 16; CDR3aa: CASSQHDSLNTGELFF
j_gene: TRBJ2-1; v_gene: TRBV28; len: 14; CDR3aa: CASGPTYSYNEQFF
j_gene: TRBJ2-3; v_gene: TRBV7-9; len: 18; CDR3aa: CASSPPRGANSNTDTQYF
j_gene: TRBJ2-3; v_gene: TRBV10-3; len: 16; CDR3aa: CAISEGSGGSTDTQYF
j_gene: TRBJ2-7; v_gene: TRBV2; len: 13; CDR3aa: CASLAGGPYEQYF
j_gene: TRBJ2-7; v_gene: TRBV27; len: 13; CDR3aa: CASSFAGAGEQYF
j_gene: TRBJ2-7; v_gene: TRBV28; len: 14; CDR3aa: CASLNPIGAYEQYF
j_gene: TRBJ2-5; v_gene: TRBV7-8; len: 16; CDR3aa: CASSFGTSGFGETQYF
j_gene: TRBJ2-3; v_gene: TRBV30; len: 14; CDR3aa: CAWERLGGTDTQYF
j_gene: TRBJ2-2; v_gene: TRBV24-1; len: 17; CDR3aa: CATSGQGGRPLTGELFF
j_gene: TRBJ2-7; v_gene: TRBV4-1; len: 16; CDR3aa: CASSQDPRQSSYEQYF
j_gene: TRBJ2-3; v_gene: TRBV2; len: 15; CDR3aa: CASSERPGATDTQYF
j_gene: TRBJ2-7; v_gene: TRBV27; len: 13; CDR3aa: CASSLGTANEQYF
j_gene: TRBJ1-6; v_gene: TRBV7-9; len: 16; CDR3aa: CASSLDAGVGGSPLHF
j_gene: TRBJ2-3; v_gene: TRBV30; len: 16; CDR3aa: CARSAGLAGGTDTQYF
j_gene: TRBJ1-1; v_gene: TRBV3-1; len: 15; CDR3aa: CASSQDMSTNTEAFF
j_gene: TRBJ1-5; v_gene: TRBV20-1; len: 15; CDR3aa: CSASLGAGGNQPQHF
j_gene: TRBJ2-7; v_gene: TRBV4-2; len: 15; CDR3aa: CASSLQLHGSYEQYF
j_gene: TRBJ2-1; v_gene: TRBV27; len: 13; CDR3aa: CASSLESYNEQFF
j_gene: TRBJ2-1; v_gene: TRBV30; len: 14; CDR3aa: CAWSAGLADNEQFF
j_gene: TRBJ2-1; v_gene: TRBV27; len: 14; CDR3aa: CASSSGLANNEQFF
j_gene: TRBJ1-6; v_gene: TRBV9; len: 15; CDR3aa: CASSPGGSWNSPLHF
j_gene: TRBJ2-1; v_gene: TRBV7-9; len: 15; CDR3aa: CASSLAQRGNNEQFF
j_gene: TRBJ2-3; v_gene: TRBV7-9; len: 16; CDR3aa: CASSLVMGRETDTQYF
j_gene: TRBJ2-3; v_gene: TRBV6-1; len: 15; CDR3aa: CASSELGPSTDTQYF
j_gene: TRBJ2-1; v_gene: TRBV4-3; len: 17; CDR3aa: CASSQDLRQGAYNEQFF
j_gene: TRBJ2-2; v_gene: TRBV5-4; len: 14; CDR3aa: CASSSGLAPGELFF
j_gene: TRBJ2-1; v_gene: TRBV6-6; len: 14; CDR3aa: CASRPGLAGEEQFF